This T cell receptor (beta chain) was identified in a study of shared clonotypes between healthy human individuals. Study-wide results and caveats: Generally, naive subsets came out with larger estimated richness than memory subsets.

Donors were healthy HIV-negative adults without recent acute infections or vaccinations. Several immunoSEQ 96-well plates shared each subset's DNA, each plate a replicate. This table comes from immunoSEQ multiplex PCR, and its TCRdb copy is limited to in-frame clones, with some not included. The data hold about a million clones, with approximately 76% observed a single time. Per the germline V gene, CDR1 is MNHEY and CDR2 is SVGAGI. Trimming removed 7 bases from V and 10 bases from J; junction bases left unmatched: 10. The CDR3 extends over 14 amino acids. A note on this clone: Its antigen is not known.

The sample consisted of memory CD4+ T cells sorted from blood. As to subset: CD45RA-negative fraction. This rearrangement joins TRBV6-5 to TRBJ1-6, with 7 positions matching TRBD1. The TCR originated in a man between 18 and 29 years old in good health. This CDR3 is CASNTDRDRSPLHF. The CDR3 nucleotides are TGTGCCAGCAATACCGACAGGGACCGATCACCCCTCCACTTT.